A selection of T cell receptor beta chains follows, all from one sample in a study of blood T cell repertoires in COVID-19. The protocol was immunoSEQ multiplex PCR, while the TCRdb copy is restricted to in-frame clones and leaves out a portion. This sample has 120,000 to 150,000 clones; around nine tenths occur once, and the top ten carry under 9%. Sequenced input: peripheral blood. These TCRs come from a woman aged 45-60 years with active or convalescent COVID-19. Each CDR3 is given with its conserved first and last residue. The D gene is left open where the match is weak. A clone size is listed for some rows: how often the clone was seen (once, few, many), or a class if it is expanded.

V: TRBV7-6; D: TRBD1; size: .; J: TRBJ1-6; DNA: TGTGCCAGCAGCTTATCATACAGGGGTAATTCACCCCTCCACTTT; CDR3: CASSLSYRGNSPLHF
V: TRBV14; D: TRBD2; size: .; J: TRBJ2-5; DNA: TGTGCCAGCAGCCAAGGGACTAGAATTGAGACCCAGTACTTC; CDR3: CASSQGTRIETQYF
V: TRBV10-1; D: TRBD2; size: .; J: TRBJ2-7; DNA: TGCGCCAGCATGAAGGAGCTAGCGGGTGAGCAGTACTTC; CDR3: CASMKELAGEQYF
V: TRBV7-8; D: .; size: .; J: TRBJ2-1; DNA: TGTGCCAGCAGCGTAGTAGGAGGTGGCTCCTACAATGAGCAGTTCTTC; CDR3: CASSVVGGGSYNEQFF
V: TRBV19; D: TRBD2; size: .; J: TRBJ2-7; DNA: TGTGCCAGTAGTACTAGCGGGGGTGGTTACGAGCAGTACTTC; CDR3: CASSTSGGGYEQYF
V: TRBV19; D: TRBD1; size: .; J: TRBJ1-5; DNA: TGTGCCAGTAGCCCCACAGGGGGAGCCTCACCCCAGCATTTT; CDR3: CASSPTGGASPQHF
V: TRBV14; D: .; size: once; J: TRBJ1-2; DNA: TGTGCCAGCAGCCGGACAGCTAACTATGGCTACACCTTC; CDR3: CASSRTANYGYTF
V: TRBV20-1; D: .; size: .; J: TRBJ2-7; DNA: TGCAGTGGCGGGAATTCTGGCGAGCAGTACTTC; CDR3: CSGGNSGEQYF
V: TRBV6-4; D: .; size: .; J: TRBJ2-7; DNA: TGTGCCAGCACCGTGCTGTTCCTTAGCTCCTACGAGCAGTACTTC; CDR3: CASTVLFLSSYEQYF
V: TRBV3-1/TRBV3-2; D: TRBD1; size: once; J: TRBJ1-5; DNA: TGTGCCAGCAGCCAAGAAGGTCGGACAGGGGCTCAGCCCCAGCATTTT; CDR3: CASSQEGRTGAQPQHF
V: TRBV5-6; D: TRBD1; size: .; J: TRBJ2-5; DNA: TGTGCCAGCAGCTTGGGGACAGGCAAATCAGAGACCCAGTACTTC; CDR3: CASSLGTGKSETQYF
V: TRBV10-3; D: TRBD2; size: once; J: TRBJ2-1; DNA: TGTGCCATCAGTGAAAAAGGACTAGCGGGGAGCTACAATGAGCAGTTCTTC; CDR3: CAISEKGLAGSYNEQFF
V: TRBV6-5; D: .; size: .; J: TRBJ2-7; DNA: TGTGCCACCTCCCCTGGGAGCGGCCTAACCTACGAGCAGTACTTC; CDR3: CATSPGSGLTYEQYF
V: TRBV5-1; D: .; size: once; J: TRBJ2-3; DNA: TGCGCCAGCAGCTTAATCGAGAGTACCGTGATTACAGATACGCAGTATTTT; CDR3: CASSLIESTVITDTQYF
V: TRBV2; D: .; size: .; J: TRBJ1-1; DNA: TGTGCCAGCACGGGTTCCAAGATCATGAACACTGAAGCTTTCTTT; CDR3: CASTGSKIMNTEAFF
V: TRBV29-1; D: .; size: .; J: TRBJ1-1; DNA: TGCAGCGTTCGAAGAGGTCAAAGGGGCCAGAACACTGAAGCTTTCTTT; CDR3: CSVRRGQRGQNTEAFF
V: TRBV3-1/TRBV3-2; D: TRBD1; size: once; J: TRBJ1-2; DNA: TGTGCCAGCAGCCACTCCGGACAGGGGAACTATGGCTACACCTTC; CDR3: CASSHSGQGNYGYTF
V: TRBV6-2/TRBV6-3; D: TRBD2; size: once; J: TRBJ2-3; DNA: TGTGCCAGCAGTTACTCAACTAGCGGGAGGACAGATACGCAGTATTTT; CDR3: CASSYSTSGRTDTQYF
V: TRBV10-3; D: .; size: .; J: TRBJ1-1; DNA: TGTGCCATCAGGGCCCCGGGAGCTTTGTGGGCAGCTTTCTTT; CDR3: CAIRAPGALWAAFF
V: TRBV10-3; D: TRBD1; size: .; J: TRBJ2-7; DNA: TGTGCCATCAGTGAAGCAGGGGGCTCCTACGAGCAGTACTTC; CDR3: CAISEAGGSYEQYF
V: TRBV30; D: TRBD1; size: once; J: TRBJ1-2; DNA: TGTGCCTGGACCCGGCGAGGGGGCTCAGGTGGCTACACCTTC; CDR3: CAWTRRGGSGGYTF
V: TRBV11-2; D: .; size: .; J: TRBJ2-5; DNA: TGTGCCAGCAGCTTAGAAACTAGCCAAGAGACCCAGTACTTC; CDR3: CASSLETSQETQYF
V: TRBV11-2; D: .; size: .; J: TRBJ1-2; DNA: TGTGCCAGCAGCTTAGACAGGGTGGGCTACACCTTC; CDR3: CASSLDRVGYTF
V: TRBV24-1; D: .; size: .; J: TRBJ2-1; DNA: TGTGCCACCAGCGGAGGGACTTCATCCTACAATGAGCAGTTCTTC; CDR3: CATSGGTSSYNEQFF
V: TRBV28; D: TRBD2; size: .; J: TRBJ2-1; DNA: TGTGCCAGCAGTCCGATGGGACTAGCGGGAGGGTTTGAGCAGTTCTTC; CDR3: CASSPMGLAGGFEQFF
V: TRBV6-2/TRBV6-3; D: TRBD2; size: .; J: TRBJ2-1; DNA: TGTGCCAGCAGTTACCCGCTGGCGAGCGGGAGCGATGAGCAGTTCTTC; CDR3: CASSYPLASGSDEQFF
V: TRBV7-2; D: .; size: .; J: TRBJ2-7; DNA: TGTGCCAGCAGCTTAAGGCAGGGTGTCGAGCAGTACTTC; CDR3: CASSLRQGVEQYF
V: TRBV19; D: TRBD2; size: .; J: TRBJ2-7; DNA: TGTGCCAGTAGTATAGGTTCCAGCGGGAGTCGCTACGAGCAGTACTTC; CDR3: CASSIGSSGSRYEQYF
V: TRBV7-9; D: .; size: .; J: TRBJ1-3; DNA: TGTGCCAGCAGCTTTAGTCGACAACCTGGAAACACCATATATTTT; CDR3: CASSFSRQPGNTIYF
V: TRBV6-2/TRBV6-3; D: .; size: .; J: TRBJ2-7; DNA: TGTGCCAGCAGTACCCTAGGGGGCGAGCAGTACTTC; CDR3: CASSTLGGEQYF
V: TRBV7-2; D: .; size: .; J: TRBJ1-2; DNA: TGTGCCAGCAGCCCGGGACTTTCTACGTCCGGCTACACCTTC; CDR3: CASSPGLSTSGYTF
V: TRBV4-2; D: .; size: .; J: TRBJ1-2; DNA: TGTGCCAGCAGCCAAGTGAGCGGAGTCTATGGCTACACCTTC; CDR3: CASSQVSGVYGYTF
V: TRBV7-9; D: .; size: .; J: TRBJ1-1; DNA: TGTGCCAGCAGCTTAGAGGACATGAACACTGAAGCTTTCTTT; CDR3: CASSLEDMNTEAFF
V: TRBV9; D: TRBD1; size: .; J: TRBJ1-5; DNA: TGTGCCAGCAGCGTAGGACAGGGTGAAAATCAGCCCCAGCATTTT; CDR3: CASSVGQGENQPQHF
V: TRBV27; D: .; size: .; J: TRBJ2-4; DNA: TGTGCCAGCAGCCATCAACCGGGAGCAGGACTAGCCAAAAACATTCAGTACTTC; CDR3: CASSHQPGAGLAKNIQYF
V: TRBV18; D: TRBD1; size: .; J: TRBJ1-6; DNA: TGTGCCAGCTCACCTTCCCGAGCACGGGACAGCTATAATTCACCCCTCCACTTT; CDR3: CASSPSRARDSYNSPLHF
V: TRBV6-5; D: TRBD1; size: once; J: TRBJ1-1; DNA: TGTGCCAGCAGGCGACAGGGGAACACTGAAGCTTTCTTT; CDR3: CASRRQGNTEAFF
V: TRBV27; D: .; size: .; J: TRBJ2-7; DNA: TGTGCCAGCAGCCGACCGGGACACTCCTACGAGCAGTACTTC; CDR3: CASSRPGHSYEQYF
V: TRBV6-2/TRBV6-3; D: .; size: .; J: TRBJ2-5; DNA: TGTGCCAGCAGTCCCGCGGCCTACCGAATCCAAGAGACCCAGTACTTC; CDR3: CASSPAAYRIQETQYF
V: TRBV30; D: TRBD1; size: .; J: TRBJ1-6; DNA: TGTGCCTGGACAGGGGCCCGGACAGGTTCACCCCTCCACTTT; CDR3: CAWTGARTGSPLHF
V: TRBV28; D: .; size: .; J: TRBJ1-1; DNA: TGTGCCAGCCGTCGCGGGGGGAACACTGAAGCTTTCTTT; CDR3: CASRRGGNTEAFF
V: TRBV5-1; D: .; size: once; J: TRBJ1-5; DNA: TGCGCCAGCAGCTTGGGCCAGGGAGGTCAGCCCCAGCATTTT; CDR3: CASSLGQGGQPQHF
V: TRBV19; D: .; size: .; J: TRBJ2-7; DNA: TGTGCCAGTAGTATCGGGACAACCTACGAGCAGTACTTC; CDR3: CASSIGTTYEQYF
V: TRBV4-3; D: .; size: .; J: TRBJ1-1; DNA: TGCGCCAGCAGCCAAGATGTGCGGCTAAACACTGAAGCTTTCTTT; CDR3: CASSQDVRLNTEAFF
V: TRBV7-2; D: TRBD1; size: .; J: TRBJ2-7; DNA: TGTGCCAGCAGCCCTCGGACAGGGGGAATCTACGAGCAGTACTTC; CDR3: CASSPRTGGIYEQYF
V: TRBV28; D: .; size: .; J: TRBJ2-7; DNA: TGTGCCAGCAGTTTGGCAGGGGCCTACGAGCAGTACTTC; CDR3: CASSLAGAYEQYF
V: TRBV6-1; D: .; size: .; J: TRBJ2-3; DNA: TGTGCCAGCAGTGAATGGGGCAGGGGGGAAGATACGCAGTATTTT; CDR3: CASSEWGRGEDTQYF
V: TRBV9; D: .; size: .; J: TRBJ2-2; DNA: TGTGCCAGCAGCGCCCAGGGGCCCGGGGAGCTGTTTTTT; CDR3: CASSAQGPGELFF
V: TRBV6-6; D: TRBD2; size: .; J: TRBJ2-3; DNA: TGTGCCAGCAGGAAGAGCGGGGGGGCCTCAGATACGCAGTATTTT; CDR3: CASRKSGGASDTQYF
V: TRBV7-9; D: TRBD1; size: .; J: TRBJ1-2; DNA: TGTGCCAGCAGCACGACAGGGGCGGGCTATGGCTACACCTTC; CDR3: CASSTTGAGYGYTF
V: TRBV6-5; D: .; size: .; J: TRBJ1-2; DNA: TGTGCCAGCAGCTCGGGGACAAACTATGGCTACACCTTC; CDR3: CASSSGTNYGYTF
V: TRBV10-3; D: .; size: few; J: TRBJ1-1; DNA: TGTGCCATCAGTGACCCGCCCGGGGGGGGGCACACTGAAGCTTTCTTT; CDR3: CAISDPPGGGHTEAFF
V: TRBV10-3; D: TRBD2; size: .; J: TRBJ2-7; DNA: TGTGCCATCAGTGAGTCGGGTGCGGGAGGGCCCAACGAGCAGTACTTC; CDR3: CAISESGAGGPNEQYF
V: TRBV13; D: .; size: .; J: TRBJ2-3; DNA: TGTGCCAGCAGCTTAGGACAGGTGGGGACAGATACGCAGTATTTT; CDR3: CASSLGQVGTDTQYF